The sequence of this T cell receptor beta chain was determined in a study of blood T cell repertoires in COVID-19. Study-wide background: The United States, Italy and Spain provided the acute and convalescent COVID-19 samples. The analysed material was cDNA or gDNA that came from T cells, B-cell-depleted T cells, or PBMCs.

Original processing notes: Amplification from reference gene primers served as the basis for estimated nucleated cell counts. Only in-frame clones appear in the TCRdb table, and some are missing; sequencing was by immunoSEQ multiplex PCR. The V and J calls and clone size were taken over from that table, and D and trimming were inferred from the DNA. The table records some 40,000 clones, 84% of them present only once. Losses at the gene ends were 4 bases for V and 2 bases for J; bases not matched to a gene: 7. This CDR3 comprises 15 residues. From germline, CDR1 is SGHTS and CDR2 YDEGEE. The chain recombines TRBV5-8 with TRBJ2-3; 7 positions match TRBD2. The source of this sequence is a man aged 50 to 60 with active or convalescent COVID-19. What was sequenced was peripheral blood. The chain's CDR3 is CASSPGAGPTDTQYF. The CDR3 DNA sequence: TGTGCCAGCAGCCCGGGAGCGGGACCCACAGATACGCAGTATTTT.